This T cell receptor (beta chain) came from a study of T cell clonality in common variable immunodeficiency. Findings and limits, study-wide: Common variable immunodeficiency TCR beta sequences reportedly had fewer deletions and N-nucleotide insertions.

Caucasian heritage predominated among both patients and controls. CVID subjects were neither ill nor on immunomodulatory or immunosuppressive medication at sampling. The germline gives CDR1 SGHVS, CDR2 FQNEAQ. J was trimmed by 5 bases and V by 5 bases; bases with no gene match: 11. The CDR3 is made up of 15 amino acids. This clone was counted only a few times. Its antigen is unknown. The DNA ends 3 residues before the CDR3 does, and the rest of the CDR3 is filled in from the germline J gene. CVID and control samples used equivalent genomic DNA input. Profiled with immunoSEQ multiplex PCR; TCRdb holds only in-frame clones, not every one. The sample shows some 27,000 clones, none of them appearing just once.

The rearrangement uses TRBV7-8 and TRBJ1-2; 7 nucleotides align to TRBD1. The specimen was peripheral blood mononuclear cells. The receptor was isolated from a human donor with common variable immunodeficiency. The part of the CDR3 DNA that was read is TGTGCCAGCAGCCAAACACCGGGACAGTATTATGGC. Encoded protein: CASSQTPGQYYG. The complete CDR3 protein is CASSQTPGQYYGYTF.